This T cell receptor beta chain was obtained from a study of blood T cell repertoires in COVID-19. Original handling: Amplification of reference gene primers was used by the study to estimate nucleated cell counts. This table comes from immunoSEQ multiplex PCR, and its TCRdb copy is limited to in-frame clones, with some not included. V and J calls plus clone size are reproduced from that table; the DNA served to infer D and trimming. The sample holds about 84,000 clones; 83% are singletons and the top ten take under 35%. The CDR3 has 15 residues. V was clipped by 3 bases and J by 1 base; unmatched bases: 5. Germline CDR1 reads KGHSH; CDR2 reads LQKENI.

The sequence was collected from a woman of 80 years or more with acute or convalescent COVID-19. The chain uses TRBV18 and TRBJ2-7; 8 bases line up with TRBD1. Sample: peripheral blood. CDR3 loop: CASSPGQAPSYEQYF. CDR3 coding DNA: TGTGCCAGCTCACCGGGACAGGCGCCGTCCTACGAGCAGTACTTC.